Listed below are T cell receptor beta chains from one sample, sequenced in a study of CD8 T cell repertoires and HIV-1 epitope variants. These TCRs' antigens remain unknown. TCRdb's table, derived via immunoSEQ multiplex PCR, lists solely in-frame clones and lacks some. There are 4,000 to 5,000 clones in the sample; around 70% occur only once, and around 46% lies in the top ten. The sequencing sample was made of cultured CD8+ T cells derived from PBMCs. The receptors here all came from a male donor with HIV. Each CDR3 is given with its conserved first and last residue. Fields, in order: D gene, J gene, CDR3 length, clone size, V gene, CDR3 DNA, CDR3 protein. D genes are given only for firm matches. A clone size is listed for some rows: how often the clone was seen (once, few, many), or a class if it is expanded.

>NA|TRBJ2-3|11|NA|TRBV27
TGTGCCAGCAGTTGGGCAGATACGCAGTATTTT
CASSWADTQYF
>NA|TRBJ2-7|14|few|TRBV6-5
TGTGCCAGCAGTCCGGGACCCACCGGGAACGAGCAGTACTTC
CASSPGPTGNEQYF
>NA|TRBJ2-7|13|NA|TRBV6-6
TGTGCCAGCAGTCCGAGACAGAGCTACGAGCAGTACTTC
CASSPRQSYEQYF
>NA|TRBJ2-7|15|few|TRBV19
TGTGCCAGTAGTATAAGAAGGGGACAATCCTACGAGCAGTACTTC
CASSIRRGQSYEQYF
>TRBD1|TRBJ2-7|16|medium-sized|TRBV5-6
TGTGCCAGCAGCTGGCAGTCGACCAGGGGGCTATACGAGCAGTACTTC
CASSWQSTRGLYEQYF
>TRBD1|TRBJ2-2|13|NA|TRBV2
TGTGCCAGCAGGGGGACAGGGCCCGGGGAGCTGTTTTTT
CASRGTGPGELFF
>NA|TRBJ2-2|17|NA|TRBV5-5
TGTGCCAGCAGCTTGGAAAAGGGTCAGGGAGGAACCGGGGAGCTGTTTTTT
CASSLEKGQGGTGELFF
>NA|TRBJ2-7|12|NA|TRBV30
TGTGCCTGGAGTGCACCCCCTAGGGAGCAGTACTTC
CAWSAPPREQYF
>NA|TRBJ1-1|13|few|TRBV28
TGTGCCAGCAGTTTATGGGGGGGCACTGAAGCTTTCTTT
CASSLWGGTEAFF
>TRBD1|TRBJ1-2|14|few|TRBV5-6
TGTGCCAGCAGCTTGGGCGGGACAGGGGGAACCTACACCTTC
CASSLGGTGGTYTF
>TRBD2|TRBJ2-1|14|NA|TRBV6-5
TGTGCCAGCAGTTACGGGGACTACAACAATGAGCAGTTCTTC
CASSYGDYNNEQFF
>TRBD2|TRBJ2-7|16|NA|TRBV27
TGTGCCAGCAGTCCGTCGGGACTAGCGGGCTCCTACGAGCAGTACTTC
CASSPSGLAGSYEQYF
>TRBD1|TRBJ1-1|18|NA|TRBV11-2
TGTGCCAGCAGCTTAGTCGTGACAGGGGGGTCTTGGGGCACTGAAGCTTTCTTT
CASSLVVTGGSWGTEAFF
>NA|TRBJ1-1|12|few|TRBV19
TGTGCCAGTAGGTACGGGAACACTGAAGCTTTCTTT
CASRYGNTEAFF
>TRBD2|TRBJ2-7|15|NA|TRBV2
TGTGCCAGCAGTTCTCTAGCGGGAGAGAAATACGAGCAGTACTTC
CASSSLAGEKYEQYF
>TRBD1|TRBJ2-6|16|NA|TRBV7-6
TGTGCCAGCAGCACGCGACAGGGCTCTGGGGCCAACGTCCTGACTTTC
CASSTRQGSGANVLTF
>NA|TRBJ1-1|16|NA|TRBV28
TGTGCCAGCAGGGATGGCACCGGGACGACGAACACTGAAGCTTTCTTT
CASRDGTGTTNTEAFF
>NA|TRBJ1-1|14|once|TRBV18
TGTGCCAGCTCGCTACGAGAAGGGGACACTGAAGCTTTCTTT
CASSLREGDTEAFF
>NA|TRBJ2-1|15|NA|TRBV27
TGTGCCAGCAGTAAGACAGGCAGCTCCTACAATGAGCAGTTCTTC
CASSKTGSSYNEQFF
>NA|TRBJ2-7|14|NA|TRBV2
TGTGCCAGCAGTGACGAGCTCGAGATCTACGAGCAGTACTTC
CASSDELEIYEQYF
>NA|TRBJ2-1|14|NA|TRBV27
TGTGCCAGCAGTTTAAGGGGACTCCTCAATGAGCAGTTCTTC
CASSLRGLLNEQFF
>TRBD2|TRBJ2-5|15|NA|TRBV6-6
TGTGCCAGCAGGGAGGGAGGGACGTACCAAGAGACCCAGTACTTC
CASREGGTYQETQYF
>TRBD1|TRBJ1-1|13|few|TRBV4-1
TGCGCCAGCAGCTTAAGGGGGCACACTGAAGCTTTCTTT
CASSLRGHTEAFF
>TRBD1|TRBJ1-1|16|NA|TRBV7-6
TGTGCCAGCAGCCAACGGTCGGACAGGGTGAACACTGAAGCTTTCTTT
CASSQRSDRVNTEAFF
>NA|TRBJ2-2|15|NA|TRBV6-5
TGTGCCAGCAGTTACGGTAGGGGGGGAACCGGGGAGCTGTTTTTT
CASSYGRGGTGELFF
>NA|TRBJ1-3|13|NA|TRBV7-6
TGTGCCTCCTCCCCGGGGGTTGGAAACACCATATATTTT
CASSPGVGNTIYF
>NA|TRBJ2-2|12|NA|TRBV10-3
TGTGCCATCATGCGGGGCACCGGGGAGCTGTTTTTT
CAIMRGTGELFF
>TRBD1|TRBJ1-1|14|NA|TRBV19
TGTGCCAGTAGTATCGGCAGGGGGGACACTGAAGCTTTCTTT
CASSIGRGDTEAFF
>NA|TRBJ2-2|16|NA|TRBV5-6
TGTGCCAGCAGCTACTGGGTCTTTTCGAACACCGGGGAGCTGTTTTTT
CASSYWVFSNTGELFF
>TRBD2|TRBJ2-5|15|once|TRBV5-1
TGCGCCAGCAGCTCAACTAGCGGGGCCCAAGAGACCCAGTACTTC
CASSSTSGAQETQYF
>NA|TRBJ1-1|13|few|TRBV28
TGTGCCAGCAGTTTTACCCTGAACACTGAAGCTTTCTTT
CASSFTLNTEAFF
>NA|TRBJ1-2|16|NA|TRBV5-1
TGCGCCAGCAGCTTGTTGGGGGGCGAAGGGGTCTATGGCTACACCTTC
CASSLLGGEGVYGYTF